The present T cell receptor (beta chain) was sequenced within a study of immune characterization of retroperitoneal liposarcoma. TCRdb passed the PCR reads through MiXCR, listing each CDR3 protein once. The sample holds roughly 20,000 distinct CDR3 sequences, approximately 35% seen once. This CDR3 has 12 residues. Germline V gene lookup returns CDR1 ENHRY and CDR2 SYGVKD. V lost 10 bases and J lost 4, with 13 bases in between. The sample taken for sequencing was blood. The V gene is TRBV10-3, the J gene TRBJ2-5; D tentatively reads TRBD1 or TRBD2 (5 bases each). This TCR derives from a male donor with retroperitoneal liposarcoma. CDR3 bases: TGTGCCACCGGGACCCGTCCAGAGACCCAGTACTTC. Its protein product is CATGTRPETQYF.